This note documents a single T cell receptor beta chain sequence. The antigen is not known. V dropped 2 bases and J dropped 5 bases, with 13 bases sitting between them. The germline gives CDR1 SGHRS, CDR2 YFSETQ. The CDR3 totals 14 residues. The record originates from a study of cytomegalovirus exposure and HLA in healthy donors. The study, taken as a whole, reports: Data from an earlier analysis indicated that most TCR beta V segments were productive either about 87% or about 30% of the time. In vitro work confirmed that three CMV-associated chains recognize CMV antigens. Researchers reported from a later analysis that most CMV-associated TCR beta chains appeared HLA-restricted.

PCR involved 60 Vbeta and 13 Jbeta primers. In the original processing: Approximately 78 million unique TCR beta chains, roughly 11 million of them shared, were counted by a later analysis. The assay was immunoSEQ multiplex PCR, and TCRdb's table has in-frame clones only and misses some. The V and J calls and clone size are taken from that table; D and trimming were inferred from the DNA. The table has 210,000 or so clones, 75% to 85% seen once; the top ten hold around 2.8%. The chain links TRBV5-1 to TRBJ1-1, with TRBD1 as a possible D gene (5 bases). The sample taken for sequencing was PBMCs. This TCR derives from a woman in her sixties or seventies in good health and CMV-seropositive. Written as DNA, the CDR3 is TGCGCCAGCAGCTTTTCGGCCGGGGGAACTGAAGCTTTCTTT. This translates into CASSFSAGGTEAFF. Supplemented by reference TRBV5-1 and TRBJ1-1, the full variable domain reads KAGVTQTPRYLIKTRGQQVTLSCSPISGHRSVSWYQQTPGQGLQFLFEYFSETQRNKGNFPGRFSGRQFSNSRSEMNVSTLELGDSALYLCASSFSAGGTEAFFGQGTRLTVV.